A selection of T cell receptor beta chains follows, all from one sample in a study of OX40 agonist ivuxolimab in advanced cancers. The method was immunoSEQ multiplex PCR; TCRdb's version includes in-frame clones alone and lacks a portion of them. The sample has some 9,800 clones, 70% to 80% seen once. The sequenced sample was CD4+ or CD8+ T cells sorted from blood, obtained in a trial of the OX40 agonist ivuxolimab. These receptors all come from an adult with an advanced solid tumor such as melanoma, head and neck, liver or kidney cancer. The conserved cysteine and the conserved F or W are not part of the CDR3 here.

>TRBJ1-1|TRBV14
ASSQGRWTEAF
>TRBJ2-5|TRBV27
ASSPMGETQY
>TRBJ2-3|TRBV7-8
ASSFEREGLSATDTQY
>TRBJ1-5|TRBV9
ASSETGISNQPQH
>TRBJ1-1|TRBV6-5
ASSPSADTEAF
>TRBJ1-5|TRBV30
AWSVDRYSNQPQH
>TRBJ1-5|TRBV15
ATSRGGEFYQPQH
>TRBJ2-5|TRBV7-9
ASSSGGYQETQY
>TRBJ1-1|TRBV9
ASSSSSGDTEAF
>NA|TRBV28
ASSFQGLYRSEQY
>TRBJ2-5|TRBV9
ASSARVGGGSGQVTQY
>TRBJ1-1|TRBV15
ATRPFAITEAF
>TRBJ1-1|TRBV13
ASSLVGGGGEGTEAF
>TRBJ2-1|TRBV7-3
ASSPAAGVYNEQF
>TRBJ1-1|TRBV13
ASSLGQAGEAF
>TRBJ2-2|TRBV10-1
ASRPVETSGRKGTGELF